A single sample gave rise to the 17 T cell receptor beta chains below, sequenced in a study of blood T cell repertoires in COVID-19. Clones were sequenced by immunoSEQ multiplex PCR, and TCRdb holds only the in-frame ones, with some missing. In the table there are approximately 70,000 clones, 90% to 95% of which are singletons. Material for sequencing was peripheral blood. The receptor set was obtained from a middle-aged man with COVID-19, enrolled during active disease.

The gene calls are TRBV7-2 and TRBJ2-3, with 9 bases lining up with TRBD2. V lost 8 bases and J lost 0; bases outside the gene matches: 6. Germline V gives CDR1 SGHTA, CDR2 FQGNSA. The CDR3 extends over 15 amino acids. In nucleotides, the CDR3 is TGTGCCAGCCGCGGGGGGGGGACTAGCACAGATACGCAGTATTTT. The encoded protein is CASRGGGTSTDTQYF.

The chain employs TRBV7-8 and TRBJ2-1; TRBD2 aligns across 13 bases. Germline assignment: CDR1 SGHVS and CDR2 FQNEAQ. V gave up 4 bases and J gave up 8 bases; unmatched junction bases: 5. This CDR3 spans 15 amino acids. CDR3 residues: CASSSGLAGVDEQFF. CDR3 nucleotide sequence: TGTGCCAGCAGCTCCGGACTAGCGGGAGTGGATGAGCAGTTCTTC.

The chain joins TRBV24-1 to TRBJ2-2; D is perhaps TRBD1 (5 bases). The V gene's germline CDR1 is KGHDR and CDR2 SFDVKD. This CDR3 comprises 18 residues. Trimming took 4 bases from V and 0 from J, leaving 17 bases between them. The chain's CDR3 is CATSETPFRTTNTGELFF. The CDR3 DNA follows: TGTGCCACCAGTGAAACCCCCTTCAGGACAACGAACACCGGGGAGCTGTTTTTT.

This clone was observed once. This rearrangement joins TRBV4-3 to TRBJ2-3; D is perhaps TRBD2 (6 bases). Trimming cost V 0 bases and J 2 bases, with 15 bases left between them. CDR3 length: 17 amino acids. The germline V gene encodes CDR1 LGHNA and CDR2 YSLEER. This CDR3 reads CASSQDLRRGYTDTQYF. The CDR3 DNA follows: TGCGCCAGCAGCCAAGACTTGAGGCGGGGATACACAGATACGCAGTATTTT.

The chain carries TRBV10-3 and TRBJ2-2; possible D gene TRBD2, 6 bases. This CDR3 contains 14 residues. CDR1 and CDR2 from the germline V gene are ENHRY and SYGVKD. V was pared by 2 bases and J by 7 bases, with 11 bases between. CDR3: CAISESLAVGELFF. DNA for the CDR3: TGTGCCATCAGTGAGAGTTTAGCGGTCGGGGAGCTGTTTTTT.

The chain uses TRBV5-6 and TRBJ2-3; 9 bases agree with TRBD1. The CDR3 loop spans 15 amino acids. Germline lookup yields CDR1 SGHDT and CDR2 YYEEEE. J gave up 2 bases and V 6 bases, and 7 bases lay outside the gene matches. As DNA, the CDR3 is TGTGCCAGCACGGGGACAGGGTCAGCCACAGATACGCAGTATTTT. It is translated as CASTGTGSATDTQYF.

The chain has TRBV6-5 and TRBJ1-2; 7 nucleotides agree with TRBD1. The CDR3 sequence is 14 residues long. Unmatched junction bases numbered 5, after V lost 2 bases and J lost 5 bases. CDR1 and CDR2 from the germline V gene are MNHEY and SVGAGI. The CDR3 reads CASSYGGQAYGYTF. CDR3 DNA: TGTGCCAGCAGTTACGGAGGACAGGCATATGGCTACACCTTC.

This clone occurred a few times. For the CDR3, the DNA is TGTGCCAGCAGCGTCAGTTTCAATGAGCAGTTCTTC. Translated, it gives CASSVSFNEQFF. The chain links TRBV9 to TRBJ2-1; D gene unclear. The CDR3 sequence is 12 residues long. CDR1 and CDR2 from the germline V gene are SGDLS and YYNGEE. The V end lost 2 bases, the J end lost 6 bases, and 6 bases lay between the germline ends.

V is TRBV24-1 and J is TRBJ2-3; 10 bases map to TRBD1. Germline CDR1 is KGHDR and CDR2 is SFDVKD. Losses at the gene ends were 4 bases for V and 3 bases for J; bases not matched to a gene: 9. This CDR3 comprises 17 residues. CDR3 DNA sequence: TGTGCCACCAGTGACCCTGTCCCGGGACAGGGGACAGATACGCAGTATTTT. Translation gives CATSDPVPGQGTDTQYF.

The rearrangement joins TRBV2 to TRBJ2-5, with no clear D. The V gene lost 8 bases and the J gene lost 5 bases, with 12 bases spanning the gap. The germline CDR1 and CDR2 sequences are SNHLY and FYNNEI. CDR3 length: 12 amino acids. CDR3 in DNA: TGTGCCAGCGCGGTAGCAAAGGAGACCCAGTACTTC. This codes for CASAVAKETQYF. The complete variable domain, with remaining parts taken from reference TRBV2 and TRBJ2-5, reads EPEVTQTPSHQVTQMGQEVILRCVPISNHLYFYWYRQILGQKVEFLVSFYNNEISEKSEIFDDQFSVERPDGSNFTLKIRSTKLEDSAMYFCASAVAKETQYFGPGTRLLVL.

The chain links TRBV25-1 to TRBJ1-1, with TRBD1 as a possible D gene (5 bases). Trimming took off 4 bases at V and 5 bases at J, with 11 bases between the two ends. The CDR3 consists of 13 residues. CDR1 and CDR2 (germline): MGHDK, SYGVNS. The CDR3 is CASSGTGPTEAFF. The DNA for the CDR3 is TGTGCCAGCAGTGGCACAGGTCCTACTGAAGCTTTCTTT.

The chain joins TRBV21-1 to TRBJ2-2; the listed D gene, TRBD1, was not tested against the DNA. TRBV21-1 is described as a pseudogene. The CDR3 is 15 amino acids. CDR3: CASRTVQLNTGELFF. The CDR3 DNA reads TGTGCCAGCAGGACAGTGCAATTGAACACCGGGGAGCTGTTTTTT.

The V gene is TRBV19, the J gene TRBJ2-7, with 9 bases matching TRBD2. This CDR3 spans 14 amino acids. The ends lost 8 bases at V and 1 base at J; junction bases unmatched: 6. CDR1 is LNHDA and CDR2 is SQIVND in the germline V gene (reference sequence). The CDR3 coding sequence is TGTGCCAGTGGGCCTAGCGGGAAGTCCTACGAGCAGTACTTC. Residues: CASGPSGKSYEQYF.

The chain is built from TRBV2 and TRBJ2-4; D is ambiguous. Deletions cut 5 bases from V and 0 bases from J, with 11 bases between. This CDR3 contains 15 residues. Germline values: CDR1 SNHLY, CDR2 FYNNEI. The CDR3 sequence: CASSPTLLAKNIQYF. The DNA of the CDR3 is TGTGCCAGCAGTCCGACATTACTAGCCAAAAACATTCAGTACTTC. Variable domain in full (rest from reference TRBV2 and TRBJ2-4): EPEVTQTPSHQVTQMGQEVILRCVPISNHLYFYWYRQILGQKVEFLVSFYNNEISEKSEIFDDQFSVERPDGSNFTLKIRSTKLEDSAMYFCASSPTLLAKNIQYFGAGTRLSVL.

A single count supports this clone. The CDR3 loop is CASSGTPNSPLHF. Here the CDR3 DNA reads TGTGCCAGCAGTGGGACTCCGAATTCACCCCTCCACTTT. V is TRBV2 and J is TRBJ1-6; D is uncertain. The V and J ends lost 4 bases and 7 bases respectively, with 8 bases between them. Germline lookup yields CDR1 SNHLY and CDR2 FYNNEI. The CDR3 runs to 13 residues.

CDR3: CASSDQVHYGYTF. The CDR3 coding sequence is TGTGCCAGCAGCGATCAGGTCCACTATGGCTACACCTTC. The genes are TRBV6-6 and TRBJ1-2, with D unclear. Germline V gene data show CDR1 as MNHNY and CDR2 as SVGAGI (reference sequence). CDR3 length: 13 amino acids. Between the trimmed V and J ends, which lost 6 bases and 3 bases, there was a span of 11 bases.

This sequence joins TRBV6-5 and TRBJ1-1, with a weak D call TRBD1 (6 bases). The CDR3 has 14 amino acids. V dropped 4 bases and J dropped 0 bases, with 9 bases sitting between them. The germline V gene encodes CDR1 MNHEY and CDR2 SVGAGI. The CDR3, as DNA: TGTGCCAGCAGTTCCACAGGGCTGAACACTGAAGCTTTCTTT. It codes for CASSSTGLNTEAFF.